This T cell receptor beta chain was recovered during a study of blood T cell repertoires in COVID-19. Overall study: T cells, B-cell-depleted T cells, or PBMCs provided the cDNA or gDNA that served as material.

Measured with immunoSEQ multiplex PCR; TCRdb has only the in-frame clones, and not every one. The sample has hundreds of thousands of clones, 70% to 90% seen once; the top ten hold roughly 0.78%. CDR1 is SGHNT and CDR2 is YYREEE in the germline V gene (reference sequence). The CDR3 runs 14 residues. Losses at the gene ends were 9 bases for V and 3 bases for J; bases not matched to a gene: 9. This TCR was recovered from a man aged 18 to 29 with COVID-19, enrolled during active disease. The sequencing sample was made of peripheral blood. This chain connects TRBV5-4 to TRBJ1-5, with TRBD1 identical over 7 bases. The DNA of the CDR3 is TGTGCCACCTCCCCGGGACAGTACAATCAGCCCCAGCATTTT. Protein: CATSPGQYNQPQHF.